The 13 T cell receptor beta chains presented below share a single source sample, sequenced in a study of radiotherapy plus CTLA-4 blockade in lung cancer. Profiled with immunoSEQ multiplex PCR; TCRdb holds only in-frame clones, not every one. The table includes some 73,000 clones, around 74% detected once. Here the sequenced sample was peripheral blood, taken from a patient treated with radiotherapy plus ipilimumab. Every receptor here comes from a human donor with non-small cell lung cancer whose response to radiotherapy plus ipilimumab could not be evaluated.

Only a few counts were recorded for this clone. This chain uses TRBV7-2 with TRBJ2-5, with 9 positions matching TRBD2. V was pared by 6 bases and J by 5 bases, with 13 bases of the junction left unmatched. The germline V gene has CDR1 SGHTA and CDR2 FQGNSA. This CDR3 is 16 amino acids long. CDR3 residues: CASSLIRGGAGETQYF. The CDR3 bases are TGTGCCAGCAGTTTGATTCGCGGGGGGGCCGGGGAGACCCAGTACTTC.

The chain's CDR3 is CASSYFGTSGRKTQYF. DNA of the CDR3: TGTGCCAGCAGTTACTTCGGGACTAGCGGGAGAAAGACCCAGTACTTC. The gene calls are TRBV6-5 and TRBJ2-5; 14 bases are a match to TRBD2. The V segment lost 1 base and the J segment 6 bases; nucleotides outside the gene matches: 4. CDR3 size: 16 residues. Germline V gives CDR1 MNHEY, CDR2 SVGAGI.

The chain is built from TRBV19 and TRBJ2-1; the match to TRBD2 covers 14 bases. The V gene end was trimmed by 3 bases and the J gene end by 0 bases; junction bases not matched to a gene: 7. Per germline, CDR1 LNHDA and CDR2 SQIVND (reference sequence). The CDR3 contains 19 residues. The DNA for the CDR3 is TGTGCCAGTAGTATCCGACTAGCGGGAGGGCATCCCTCCTACAATGAGCAGTTCTTC. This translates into CASSIRLAGGHPSYNEQFF.

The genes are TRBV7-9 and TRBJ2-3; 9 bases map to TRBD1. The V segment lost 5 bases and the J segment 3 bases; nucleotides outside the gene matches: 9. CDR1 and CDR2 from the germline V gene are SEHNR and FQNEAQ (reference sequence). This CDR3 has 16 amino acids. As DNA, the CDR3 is TGTGCCAGCAGCCTGGGACAGGGCGTTTCGACAGATACGCAGTATTTT. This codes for CASSLGQGVSTDTQYF.

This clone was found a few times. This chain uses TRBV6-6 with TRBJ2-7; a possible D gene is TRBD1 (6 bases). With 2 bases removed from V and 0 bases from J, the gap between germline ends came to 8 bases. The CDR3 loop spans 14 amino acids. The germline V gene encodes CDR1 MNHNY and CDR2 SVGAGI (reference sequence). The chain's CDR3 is CASSYRGSSYEQYF. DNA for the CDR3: TGTGCCAGCAGTTACAGGGGGAGCTCCTACGAGCAGTACTTC.

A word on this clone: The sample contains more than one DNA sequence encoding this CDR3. The CDR3 region is CASSRDFNNEQFF. The CDR3, as DNA: TGTGCCAGCAGTCGGGACTTCAATAATGAGCAGTTCTTC. This chain connects TRBV2 to TRBJ2-1; TRBD2 is a possible D gene (6 bases). The CDR3 runs 13 residues. Germline V gene lookup returns CDR1 SNHLY and CDR2 FYNNEI. V was trimmed by 5 bases and J by 7 bases, leaving 12 bases between them.

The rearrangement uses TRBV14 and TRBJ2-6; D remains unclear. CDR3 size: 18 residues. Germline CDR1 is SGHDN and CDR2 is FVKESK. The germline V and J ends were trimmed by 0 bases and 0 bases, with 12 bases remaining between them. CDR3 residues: CASSQDIMRNSGANVLTF. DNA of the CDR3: TGTGCCAGCAGCCAAGATATAATGAGGAACTCTGGGGCCAACGTCCTGACTTTC.

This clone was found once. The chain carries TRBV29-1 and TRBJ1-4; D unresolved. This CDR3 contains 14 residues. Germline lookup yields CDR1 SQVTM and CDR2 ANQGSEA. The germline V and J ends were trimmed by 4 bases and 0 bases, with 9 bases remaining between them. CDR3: CSVASQTTNEKLFF. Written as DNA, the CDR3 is TGCAGCGTTGCATCACAGACAACTAATGAAAAACTGTTTTTT.

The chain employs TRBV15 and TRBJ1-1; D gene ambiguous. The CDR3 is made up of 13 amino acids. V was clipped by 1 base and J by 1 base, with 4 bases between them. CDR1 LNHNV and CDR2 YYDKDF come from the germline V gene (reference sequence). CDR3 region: CATSRARNTEAFF. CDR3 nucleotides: TGTGCCACCAGCAGAGCGAGGAACACTGAAGCTTTCTTT. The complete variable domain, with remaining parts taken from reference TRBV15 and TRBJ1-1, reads DAMVIQNPRYQVTQFGKPVTLSCSQTLNHNVMYWYQQKSSQAPKLLFHYYDKDFNNEADTPDNFQSRRPNTSFCFLDIRSPGLGDTAMYLCATSRARNTEAFFGQGTRLTVV.

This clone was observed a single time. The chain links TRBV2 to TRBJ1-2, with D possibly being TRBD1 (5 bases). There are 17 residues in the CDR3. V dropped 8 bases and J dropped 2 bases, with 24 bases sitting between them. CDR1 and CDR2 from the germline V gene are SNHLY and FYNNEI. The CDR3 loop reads CASGGGQSLSLNYGYTF. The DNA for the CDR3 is TGTGCCAGCGGGGGAGGGCAGTCGCTGTCACTAAACTATGGCTACACCTTC.

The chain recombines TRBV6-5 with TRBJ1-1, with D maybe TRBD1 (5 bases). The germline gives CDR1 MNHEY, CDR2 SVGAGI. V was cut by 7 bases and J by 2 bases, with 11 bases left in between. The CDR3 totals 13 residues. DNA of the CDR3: TGTGCCAGCACTATAGACAGAAACACTGAAGCTTTCTTT. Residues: CASTIDRNTEAFF.

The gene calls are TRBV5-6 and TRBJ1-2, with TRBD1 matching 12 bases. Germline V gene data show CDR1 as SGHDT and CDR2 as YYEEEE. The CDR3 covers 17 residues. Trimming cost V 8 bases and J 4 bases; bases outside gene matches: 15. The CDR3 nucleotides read TGTGCCAGTACTTTCCGGGACAGGGGGCCTCGGGTCTATGGCTACACCTTC. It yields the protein CASTFRDRGPRVYGYTF.

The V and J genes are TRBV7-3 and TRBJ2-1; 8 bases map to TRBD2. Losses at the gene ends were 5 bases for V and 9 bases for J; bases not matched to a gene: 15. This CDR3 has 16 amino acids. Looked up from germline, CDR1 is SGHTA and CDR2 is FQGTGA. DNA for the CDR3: TGTGCCAGCAGCCCGGGGGGGACTAGAGCCTCGGCTGAGCAGTTCTTC. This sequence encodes CASSPGGTRASAEQFF.